Below are 20 T cell receptor beta chains sequenced from a single sample in a study of T cell repertoires in cytomegalovirus infection. TCRdb called the reads again in MiXCR, with one record for every CDR3 protein. Among about 310,000 distinct CDR3 sequences, roughly a tenth were seen once, and the ten largest hold approximately 2.4%. The sample taken for sequencing was PBMCs. The receptors were gathered from a human donor in good health (CMV status not recorded). Some clones in this sample may be carry-over from other donors' samples.

This clonotype has more than one count but fewer than ten. This chain connects TRBV20-1 to TRBJ1-1; D unclear. CDR1 is DFQATT and CDR2 is SNEGSKA in the germline V gene (reference sequence). This CDR3 has 12 residues. With 1 base removed from V and 6 bases from J, the gap between germline ends came to 9 bases. As DNA, the CDR3 is TGCAGTGCTAGAGGAGCCCTATCTGAAGCTTTCTTT. Residues: CSARGALSEAFF.

This clonotype was found many times. V gene TRBV28 combines with J gene TRBJ1-1; possible D gene TRBD1, 6 bases. CDR3 length equals 16 residues. V gave up 3 bases and J gave up 5 bases, with 19 bases separating them. Germline CDR1 MDHEN, CDR2 SYDVKM. The CDR3 sequence: CASSFGGANGRTEAFF. Here the CDR3 DNA reads TGTGCCAGCAGTTTCGGGGGGGCCAATGGGCGGACTGAAGCTTTCTTT.

This clonotype was recorded many times. This chain's CDR3 is CASSSGTFPAETQYF. The CDR3 DNA sequence: TGTGCCAGCAGCTCAGGGACATTTCCCGCAGAGACCCAGTACTTC. This rearrangement joins TRBV7-8 to TRBJ2-5, with a tentative D call TRBD1 (6 bases). Trimming took off 4 bases at V and 4 bases at J, with 16 bases between the two ends. The length of the CDR3 is 15 residues. Germline CDR1 SGHVS, CDR2 FQNEAQ.

V is TRBV12-3 or TRBV12-4 and J is TRBJ2-3; 7 bases map to TRBD2. The ends lost 7 bases at V and 4 bases at J; junction bases unmatched: 11. This CDR3 comprises 15 residues. For the CDR3, the DNA is TGTGCCAGCACCCAAAGGGCTAGCGGCGCAGATACGCAGTATTTT. It specifies CASTQRASGADTQYF.

Many counts were recorded for this clonotype. The chain recombines TRBV12-3 or TRBV12-4 with TRBJ2-1, with D possibly matching TRBD1 (6 bases). Trimming shortened V by 6 bases and J by 2 bases, and 17 bases separated the two germline ends. CDR3 length: 16 amino acids. The CDR3 region has the DNA TGTGCCAGCAGCTCCTTCGACAGGACCCCCTACAATGAGCAGTTCTTC. Translating it yields CASSSFDRTPYNEQFF.

The table lists this clonotype with many counts. This chain joins TRBV20-1 and TRBJ1-4, with D possibly being TRBD1 (5 bases). The CDR3 runs to 15 residues. V gave up 5 bases and J gave up 3 bases, with 16 bases separating them. The germline CDR1 and CDR2 sequences are DFQATT and SNEGSKA (reference sequence). DNA for the CDR3: TGCAGTGCTCGGGACCTCTTGGGGCCTAATGAAAAACTGTTTTTT. Its translation is CSARDLLGPNEKLFF.

This clonotype was recorded many times. The chain employs TRBV3-1 and TRBJ2-3; D may be TRBD1 (6 bases). The V gene lost 3 bases and the J gene lost 4 bases, with 8 bases spanning the gap. The CDR3 contains 13 residues. Germline assignment: CDR1 LGHDT and CDR2 YNNKEL (reference sequence). The CDR3: CASSHNRADTQYF. The CDR3 DNA sequence: TGTGCCAGCAGCCATAACAGGGCAGATACGCAGTATTTT.

This clonotype has ten or more counts. The V call is TRBV10-3, the J call TRBJ2-5; TRBD2 aligns across 12 bases. This CDR3 comprises 15 residues. Germline V CDR1 and CDR2: ENHRY, SYGVKD. J was trimmed by 3 bases and V by 6 bases; bases with no gene match: 5. This CDR3 reads CAIRVTSGGEETQYF. The CDR3 nucleotides read TGTGCCATCAGGGTGACTAGCGGGGGAGAAGAGACCCAGTACTTC.

This clonotype was observed at least ten times. CDR3 in DNA: TGTGCCAGTACCTGGGCAGAGGGCACTGAAGCTTTCTTT. Translating gives CASTWAEGTEAFF. The V call is TRBV19, the J call TRBJ1-1; D not certain. This CDR3 is built from 13 residues. V lost 7 bases and J lost 4, with 13 bases in between. Germline CDR1 and CDR2: LNHDA and SQIVND (reference sequence).

J is TRBJ1-5 and V is TRBV2, with TRBD1 as a possible D gene (6 bases). The CDR3 totals 14 residues. With 7 bases removed from V and 0 bases from J, the gap between germline ends came to 10 bases. From germline, CDR1 is SNHLY and CDR2 FYNNEI. The CDR3 here is CASMDRNSNQPQHF. Here the CDR3 DNA reads TGTGCCAGCATGGACAGAAATAGCAATCAGCCCCAGCATTTT. The whole variable domain, remainder taken from reference TRBV2 and TRBJ1-5, is EPEVTQTPSHQVTQMGQEVILRCVPISNHLYFYWYRQILGQKVEFLVSFYNNEISEKSEIFDDQFSVERPDGSNFTLKIRSTKLEDSAMYFCASMDRNSNQPQHFGDGTRLSIL.

This clonotype was counted many times. J is TRBJ2-3 and V is TRBV10-3, with TRBD2 matching 13 bases. V shed 6 bases and J 6 bases; nucleotides not matched to a gene: 15. Germline V gives CDR1 ENHRY, CDR2 SYGVKD. The CDR3 sequence is 18 residues long. For the CDR3, the DNA is TGTGCCATCAGATTCAGGACTAGCGGGGGCCCACCCTTGGATACGCAGTATTTT. Amino acid sequence: CAIRFRTSGGPPLDTQYF.

The table lists this clonotype with a few counts. The V call is TRBV15, the J call TRBJ2-1; 8 bases align to TRBD1. CDR3 length equals 16 residues. The V segment lost 5 bases and the J segment 4 bases; nucleotides outside the gene matches: 10. Germline CDR1 and CDR2: LNHNV and YYDKDF (reference sequence). The CDR3 region has the DNA TGTGCCACCAGCGGCCCGGACAGGGAGCATTACAATGAGCAGTTCTTC. It encodes CATSGPDREHYNEQFF. The whole variable domain, remainder taken from reference TRBV15 and TRBJ2-1, is DAMVIQNPRYQVTQFGKPVTLSCSQTLNHNVMYWYQQKSSQAPKLLFHYYDKDFNNEADTPDNFQSRRPNTSFCFLDIRSPGLGDTAMYLCATSGPDREHYNEQFFGPGTRLTVL.

As for this clonotype: This may arise from a read error, as a much more abundant clone is one base away. The chain couples TRBV29-1 to TRBJ2-7; TRBD1 matches 7 bases. CDR1 is SQVTM and CDR2 is ANQGSEA in the germline V gene. The trim removed 4 bases at V and 6 bases at J, leaving 6 bases unmatched. The CDR3 is 12 residues long. CDR3 DNA sequence: TGCAGCGTTGGCACAGGGGCCCGCGAGCAGTACTTC. It yields the protein CSVGTGAREQYF.

Ten or more counts support this clonotype. This chain links TRBV2 with TRBJ2-5; D may correspond to TRBD1 or TRBD2 (5 bases each). Trimming removed 4 bases at V and 4 bases at J, with 16 bases between. The CDR3 is 15 amino acids. The V gene's germline CDR1 is SNHLY and CDR2 FYNNEI. This chain's CDR3 is CASSVGLGAGETQYF. The CDR3 region has the DNA TGTGCCAGCAGTGTCGGGTTAGGGGCGGGAGAGACCCAGTACTTC.

This clonotype was counted between two and nine times. V is TRBV28 and J is TRBJ1-1, with unresolved D. The V gene's germline CDR1 is MDHEN and CDR2 SYDVKM. V lost 5 bases, J lost 11 bases, and 21 bases lay in between. This CDR3 is built from 14 residues. The CDR3 DNA sequence: TGTGCCAGCAGTCCTCAGATCCCTCTAGGCTACGCTTTCTTT. Its protein is CASSPQIPLGYAFF. Combining the CDR3 with reference TRBV28 and TRBJ1-1 gives the whole variable domain DVKVTQSSRYLVKRTGEKVFLECVQDMDHENMFWYRQDPGLGLRLIYFSYDVKMKEKGDIPEGYSVSREKKERFSLILESASTNQTSMYLCASSPQIPLGYAFFGQGTRLTVV.

This clonotype was counted many times. As DNA, the CDR3 is TGTGCCAGCGAATCCCCCGTTGGGACAGGCGCCAACACCGGGGAGCTGTTTTTT. Its protein product is CASESPVGTGANTGELFF. The J gene is TRBJ2-2, the V gene TRBV28; 8 positions agree with TRBD1. Germline CDR1 MDHEN, CDR2 SYDVKM. This CDR3 has 18 amino acids. V shed 8 bases and J 2 bases; nucleotides not matched to a gene: 16.

This clonotype was seen at least ten times. The chain uses TRBV15 and TRBJ2-5; no clear D. V dropped 6 bases and J dropped 0 bases, with 14 bases sitting between them. The V gene's germline CDR1 is LNHNV and CDR2 YYDKDF (reference sequence). The CDR3 loop spans 15 amino acids. The CDR3 DNA sequence: TGTGCCACCAGGAAAGGGTCAGGTCACCAAGAGACCCAGTACTTC. This sequence encodes CATRKGSGHQETQYF.

This chain links TRBV28 with TRBJ2-3; TRBD2 agrees at 9 bases. The germline V gene encodes CDR1 MDHEN and CDR2 SYDVKM. Losses at the gene ends were 2 bases for V and 4 bases for J; bases not matched to a gene: 4. The CDR3 extends over 15 amino acids. This chain's CDR3 is CASSLASGASDTQYF. The DNA of the CDR3 is TGTGCCAGCAGTTTAGCTAGCGGGGCGTCAGATACGCAGTATTTT.

This clonotype came up many times. This rearrangement joins TRBV3-1 to TRBJ1-5; no firm D call. The CDR3 sequence is 14 residues long. V gave up 0 bases and J gave up 6 bases, with 9 bases separating them. The germline V gene has CDR1 LGHDT and CDR2 YNNKEL (reference sequence). CDR3 residues: CASSQEGSPQPQHF. CDR3 sequence (DNA): TGTGCCAGCAGCCAAGAGGGCAGCCCTCAGCCCCAGCATTTT.

This clonotype was counted ten times or more. The chain joins TRBV7-9 to TRBJ1-2; possible D gene TRBD1, 5 bases. The V and J ends lost 6 bases and 4 bases respectively, with 15 bases between them. Germline lookup yields CDR1 SEHNR and CDR2 FQNEAQ (reference sequence). The CDR3 sequence is 14 residues long. DNA for the CDR3: TGTGCCAGCAGTCCTCTGGGGCAGACCTATGGCTACACCTTC. This sequence encodes CASSPLGQTYGYTF.